The rows below give T cell receptor beta chains drawn from one sample of a study of shared clonotypes between healthy human individuals. Profiled with immunoSEQ multiplex PCR; TCRdb holds only in-frame clones, not every one. This sample has over 2 million clones, with about 95% found just once. The sample comprised naive CD8+ T cells sorted from blood. The origin of the receptors is a man between 18 and 35 years old in good health. Both conserved end residues are part of each CDR3. D genes are given only for firm matches. Clone size is not always given. Where it is, it says once, few, many or a class for expanded clones.

size	V	J	D	CDR3	DNA
.	TRBV5-4	TRBJ2-3	.	CASSLISQTSTDTQYF	TGTGCCAGCAGCTTGATTTCACAAACTAGCACAGATACGCAGTATTTT
.	TRBV7-9	TRBJ2-7	.	CASRSGTSYEQYF	TGTGCCAGCAGATCCGGGACTTCCTACGAGCAGTACTTC
.	TRBV7-9	TRBJ2-1	.	CASSLSYGVAGINNEQFF	TGTGCCAGCAGTCTTAGTTACGGAGTGGCGGGCATCAACAATGAGCAGTTCTTC
.	TRBV4-1	TRBJ2-7	.	CASSHIRDIDSYEQYF	TGCGCCAGCAGCCACATCCGGGACATCGACTCCTACGAGCAGTACTTC
.	TRBV29-1	TRBJ2-7	TRBD2	CSVGGGSSYEQYF	TGCAGCGTTGGGGGAGGGTCGAGCTACGAGCAGTACTTC
.	TRBV5-8	TRBJ1-2	.	CASSLWESGDPNYGYTF	TGTGCCAGCAGCCTGTGGGAATCAGGGGACCCCAACTATGGCTACACCTTC
.	TRBV28	TRBJ1-1	.	CASTGGRLNTEAFF	TGTGCCAGCACCGGGGGACGGCTGAACACTGAAGCTTTCTTT
.	TRBV21-1	TRBJ1-1	.	CASSKVGVEAFF	TGTGCCAGCAGCAAAGTAGGGGTCGAAGCTTTCTTT
.	TRBV14	TRBJ1-2	TRBD1	CASSQGQGAFYGYTF	TGTGCCAGCAGCCAAGGACAGGGGGCTTTCTATGGCTACACCTTC
once	TRBV12-2	TRBJ1-1	.	CRAGPYKTLEAFF	TGCCGGGCGGGGCCCTACAAAACGTTGGAAGCTTTCTTT
.	TRBV28	TRBJ1-1	.	CASSFWGENTEAFF	TGTGCCAGCAGTTTTTGGGGGGAGAACACTGAAGCTTTCTTT
.	TRBV4-1	TRBJ1-3	.	CASSQDTGEGNTIYF	TGCGCCAGCAGCCAAGATACGGGCGAAGGAAACACCATATATTTT
.	TRBV15	TRBJ1-5	.	CATSRDPGVGQPQHF	TGTGCCACCAGCAGAGATCCCGGGGTCGGGCAGCCCCAGCATTTT
.	TRBV4-1	TRBJ2-7	TRBD2	CASSHQPGASGTEQYF	TGCGCCAGCAGCCATCAACCAGGGGCTAGCGGGACCGAGCAGTACTTC
.	TRBV19	TRBJ2-1	.	CASNPQGPYNEQFF	TGTGCCAGTAACCCTCAGGGGCCATACAATGAGCAGTTCTTC
.	TRBV27	TRBJ2-7	.	CASSWGGESSYEQYF	TGTGCCAGCAGTTGGGGTGGGGAGAGCTCCTACGAGCAGTACTTC
.	TRBV29-1	TRBJ1-1	.	CSVAGGVNTEAFF	TGCAGCGTTGCGGGGGGCGTAAACACTGAAGCTTTCTTT
.	TRBV9	TRBJ2-1	TRBD2	CASSVGGGPNEQFF	TGTGCCAGCAGCGTAGGCGGGGGACCCAATGAGCAGTTCTTC
.	TRBV2	TRBJ2-2	.	CASSPGMSTGELFF	TGTGCCAGCTCGCCAGGGATGAGCACCGGGGAGCTGTTTTTT
.	TRBV9	TRBJ1-2	.	CASSAGGNYGYTF	TGTGCCAGCAGTGCCGGGGGAAACTATGGCTACACCTTC
.	TRBV7-6	TRBJ2-1	TRBD1	CASSSATPGQGSSYNEQFF	TGTGCCAGCAGCTCCGCTACGCCGGGACAGGGGAGCTCCTACAATGAGCAGTTCTTC
.	TRBV29-1	TRBJ2-5	.	CSVEEDNQETQYF	TGCAGCGTTGAGGAGGACAATCAAGAGACCCAGTACTTC
.	TRBV6-5	TRBJ2-7	TRBD2	CASGRTSGTYEQYF	TGTGCCAGCGGAAGGACTAGCGGAACCTACGAGCAGTACTTC
.	TRBV7-9	TRBJ2-7	.	CASSLRLYRIDEQYF	TGTGCCAGCAGCTTAAGACTATACCGAATCGACGAGCAGTACTTC
.	TRBV10-1	TRBJ1-3	.	CASSDGRGPIHSGNTIYF	TGCGCCAGCAGTGATGGCAGGGGTCCGATTCACTCTGGAAACACCATATATTTT
.	TRBV6-6	TRBJ2-7	TRBD1	CASTGQGVNEQYF	TGTGCCAGCACCGGACAGGGAGTCAACGAGCAGTACTTC
.	TRBV6-5	TRBJ2-4	.	CASSYLPGAKNIQYF	TGTGCCAGCAGTTACCTTCCAGGAGCCAAAAACATTCAGTACTTC
.	TRBV6-1	TRBJ2-4	TRBD1	CASSAGTGNVKNIQYF	TGTGCCAGCAGTGCTGGGACAGGGAATGTCAAAAACATTCAGTACTTC
.	TRBV5-6	TRBJ2-7	.	CASSPGNNYEQYF	TGTGCCAGCAGCCCCGGGAACAACTACGAGCAGTACTTC